This entry lists 19 T cell receptor beta chains sequenced from one sample in a study of OX40 agonist ivuxolimab in advanced cancers. The table came from immunoSEQ multiplex PCR; TCRdb's copy has only in-frame clones and leaves some out. Seen here are 50,000 to 65,000 clones, roughly 87% observed once, and the top ten hold about 2.7%. Sequenced material: CD4+ or CD8+ T cells sorted from blood, taken in a trial of the OX40 agonist ivuxolimab. The receptors stem from an adult with an advanced solid tumor such as melanoma, head and neck, liver or kidney cancer.

This clone is a singleton in its sample. The chain's CDR3 is CAGPPGENTEAFF. The CDR3 coding sequence is TGTGCCGGACCGCCGGGGGAGAACACTGAAGCTTTCTTT. The chain recombines TRBV19 with TRBJ1-1; weak D call: TRBD1 (5 bases). CDR1 and CDR2 (germline): LNHDA, SQIVND (reference sequence). The CDR3 spans 13 residues. V lost 11 bases to trimming and J lost 1 base, with 14 bases between them.

The gene calls are TRBV28 and TRBJ1-2, with D unresolved. CDR1 and CDR2 from the germline V gene are MDHEN and SYDVKM. CDR3 length: 13 amino acids. The V end lost 7 bases, the J end lost 6 bases, and 15 bases lay between the germline ends. The DNA for the CDR3 is TGTGCCAGCACTTGGGAGGGTCTAAATGGCTACACCTTC. Its protein product is CASTWEGLNGYTF.

The J gene is TRBJ1-1, the V gene TRBV5-1; TRBD1 might be the D (5 bases). Germline lookup yields CDR1 SGHRS and CDR2 YFSETQ. Trimming left V 0 bases short and J 5 bases short, with 11 bases between. There are 14 residues in the CDR3. CDR3 sequence: CASSLEGAGTEAFF. In nucleotides, the CDR3 is TGCGCCAGCAGCTTGGAAGGGGCCGGTACTGAAGCTTTCTTT. Filled out from reference TRBV5-1 and TRBJ1-1, the complete variable domain reads KAGVTQTPRYLIKTRGQQVTLSCSPISGHRSVSWYQQTPGQGLQFLFEYFSETQRNKGNFPGRFSGRQFSNSRSEMNVSTLELGDSALYLCASSLEGAGTEAFFGQGTRLTVV.

V usage is TRBV6-6 and J usage is TRBJ2-7; D may be TRBD2 (5 bases). CDR1 is MNHNY, CDR2 SVGAGI, per germline (reference sequence). Trimming removed 0 bases at V and 7 bases at J, with 16 bases between. The CDR3 consists of 15 residues. CDR3 amino acids: CASSYSAQASGEQYF. In DNA, the CDR3 is TGTGCCAGCAGTTACTCGGCTCAAGCTTCGGGGGAGCAGTACTTC.

V gene TRBV27 combines with J gene TRBJ2-7; 10 nucleotides align to TRBD2. The ends lost 5 bases at V and 3 bases at J; junction bases unmatched: 7. Per the germline V gene, CDR1 is MNHEY and CDR2 is SMNVEV (reference sequence). There are 15 residues in the CDR3. CDR3 nucleotides: TGTGCCAGCAGTAACCCTAGCGGGGGTCTCTACGAGCAGTACTTC. Protein: CASSNPSGGLYEQYF.

This clone has only one observation. The CDR3, as DNA: TGTGCCTGGAGTGGGACAGGGCAGGAGCAGTACTTC. Translating gives CAWSGTGQEQYF. The rearrangement links TRBV30 to TRBJ2-7; 8 nucleotides line up with TRBD1. The germline CDR1 and CDR2 sequences are GTSNPN and SVGIG (reference sequence). The CDR3 length is 12 residues. The V and J ends lost 1 base and 7 bases, in that order; junction bases with no gene match: 3.

The chain carries TRBV6-6 and TRBJ2-3; 8 bases are shared with TRBD1. The V gene's germline CDR1 is MNHNY and CDR2 SVGAGI (reference sequence). The trim removed 5 bases at V and 2 bases at J, leaving 9 bases unmatched. This CDR3 is built from 16 residues. This chain's CDR3 is CASSGGTGGVTDTQYF. The CDR3 DNA reads TGTGCCAGCAGTGGTGGGACAGGTGGGGTCACAGATACGCAGTATTTT.

The rearrangement joins TRBV7-9 to TRBJ2-1; D uncertain. CDR1 SEHNR and CDR2 FQNEAQ come from the germline V gene (reference sequence). The germline V and J ends were trimmed by 0 bases and 5 bases, with 14 bases remaining between them. This CDR3 is 16 amino acids long. The DNA for the CDR3 is TGTGCCAGCAGCTTAGCGCTAGGCATCGCGGACAATGAGCAGTTCTTC. It is translated as CASSLALGIADNEQFF. The variable domain in full, completed from reference TRBV7-9 and TRBJ2-1, reads DTGVSQNPRHKITKRGQNVTFRCDPISEHNRLYWYRQTLGQGPEFLTYFQNEAQLEKSRLLSDRFSAERPKGSFSTLEIQRTEQGDSAMYLCASSLALGIADNEQFFGPGTRLTVL.

The chain carries TRBV28 and TRBJ1-2; maybe TRBD1 (5 bases). V lost 5 bases and J 4 bases, leaving 11 bases between the germline ends. Looked up from germline, CDR1 is MDHEN and CDR2 is SYDVKM. This CDR3 spans 13 amino acids. The CDR3 reads CASSPYDSYGYTF. The CDR3 DNA reads as TGTGCCAGCAGTCCCTACGACAGCTATGGCTACACCTTC.

The rearrangement links TRBV28 to TRBJ1-4; 8 bases agree with TRBD1. Losses at the gene ends were 5 bases for V and 6 bases for J; bases not matched to a gene: 8. This CDR3 is 15 amino acids long. CDR1 MDHEN and CDR2 SYDVKM come from the germline V gene. Written as DNA, the CDR3 is TGTGCCAGCAGTCAAGCAGGGGGCGCGGATGAAAAACTGTTTTTT. Its translation: CASSQAGGADEKLFF.

The chain links TRBV18 to TRBJ2-7, with D possibly being TRBD1 (6 bases). The CDR3 sequence is 15 residues long. CDR1 KGHSH and CDR2 LQKENI come from the germline V gene. V shed 1 base and J shed 3 bases, with 13 bases lying between them. The CDR3 nucleotides read TGTGCCAGCTCACCACGTACGGACAGCCTCTACGAGCAGTACTTC. This codes for CASSPRTDSLYEQYF.

V usage is TRBV5-5 and J usage is TRBJ2-1; D is uncertain. Trimming cost V 4 bases and J 0 bases, with 14 bases left between them. The germline V gene has CDR1 SGHKS and CDR2 YYEKEE (reference sequence). The CDR3 has 16 residues. The CDR3 here is CASSTGPQSSYNEQFF. Here the CDR3 DNA reads TGTGCCAGCAGCACCGGACCCCAGAGCTCCTACAATGAGCAGTTCTTC. The entire variable domain, with the rest obtained from reference TRBV5-5 and TRBJ2-1, is as follows: DAGVTQSPTHLIKTRGQQVTLRCSPISGHKSVSWYQQVLGQGPQFIFQYYEKEERGRGNFPDRFSARQFPNYSSELNVNALLLGDSALYLCASSTGPQSSYNEQFFGPGTRLTVL.

The rearrangement links TRBV6-5 to TRBJ1-3; 7 bases are shared with TRBD1. The CDR3 consists of 15 residues. V shed 6 bases, J shed 2 bases, and the junction held 7 bases outside the gene matches. CDR1 is MNHEY and CDR2 is SVGAGI in the germline V gene. The CDR3 coding sequence is TGTGCCAGCAGGCTACAGGGGCATCCTGGAAACACCATATATTTT. This sequence encodes CASRLQGHPGNTIYF.

A word on this clone: This sample also contains other DNA sequences that code for the same CDR3. The genes are TRBV6-5 and TRBJ2-7, with D perhaps given as TRBD1 or TRBD2 (5 bases each). Trimming took 2 bases from V and 5 from J, leaving 10 bases between them. This CDR3 comprises 13 residues. In germline, CDR1 is MNHEY, CDR2 SVGAGI. The CDR3 nucleotides are TGTGCCAGCAGTTACGCAGGGAGCCACGAGCAGTACTTC. As protein: CASSYAGSHEQYF.

This chain uses TRBV2 with TRBJ1-1; D may be TRBD1 (5 bases). Germline CDR1 SNHLY, CDR2 FYNNEI. The V and J ends lost 5 bases and 4 bases respectively, with 11 bases between them. CDR3 length equals 13 residues. DNA for the CDR3: TGTGCCAGCAGTATCCGGGACGGCACTGAAGCTTTCTTT. It codes for CASSIRDGTEAFF.

The chain is built from TRBV4-1 and TRBJ2-3; 7 bases match TRBD1. With V trimmed by 4 bases and J by 0 bases, 4 bases remained unmatched. Germline V gives CDR1 MGHRA, CDR2 YSYEKL. CDR3 length: 15 amino acids. The CDR3 loop is CASSPRTGSTDTQYF. The CDR3 DNA sequence: TGCGCCAGCAGCCCCCGGACAGGTAGCACAGATACGCAGTATTTT.

This chain links TRBV6-6 with TRBJ1-1; D is perhaps TRBD1 (5 bases). CDR1 is MNHNY and CDR2 is SVGAGI in the germline V gene (reference sequence). There are 15 residues in the CDR3. Between the trimmed V and J ends, which lost 0 bases and 1 base, there was a span of 9 bases. The CDR3 nucleotides read TGTGCCAGCAGTTACTCAGGGGTCTCGAACACTGAAGCTTTCTTT. This codes for CASSYSGVSNTEAFF.

Only one count was recorded for this clone. The J gene is TRBJ1-4, the V gene TRBV5-1; 7 bases fit TRBD1. V gave up 4 bases and J gave up 5 bases; unmatched junction bases: 8. Germline CDR1 is SGHRS and CDR2 is YFSETQ. This CDR3 has 15 amino acids. The CDR3 sequence: CASSPDGRGNEKLFF. CDR3 DNA sequence: TGCGCCAGCAGCCCGGACGGCAGGGGGAATGAAAAACTGTTTTTT.

The V and J genes are TRBV15 and TRBJ2-1; D assignment may be TRBD1 or TRBD2 (6 bases each). V lost 0 bases, J lost 2 bases, and 14 bases lay in between. This CDR3 spans 17 amino acids. Germline V gives CDR1 LNHNV, CDR2 YYDKDF (reference sequence). The CDR3 DNA follows: TGTGCCACCAGCAGAGATTTTTGGGGGGCTCCCTACAATGAGCAGTTCTTC. Translation: CATSRDFWGAPYNEQFF.